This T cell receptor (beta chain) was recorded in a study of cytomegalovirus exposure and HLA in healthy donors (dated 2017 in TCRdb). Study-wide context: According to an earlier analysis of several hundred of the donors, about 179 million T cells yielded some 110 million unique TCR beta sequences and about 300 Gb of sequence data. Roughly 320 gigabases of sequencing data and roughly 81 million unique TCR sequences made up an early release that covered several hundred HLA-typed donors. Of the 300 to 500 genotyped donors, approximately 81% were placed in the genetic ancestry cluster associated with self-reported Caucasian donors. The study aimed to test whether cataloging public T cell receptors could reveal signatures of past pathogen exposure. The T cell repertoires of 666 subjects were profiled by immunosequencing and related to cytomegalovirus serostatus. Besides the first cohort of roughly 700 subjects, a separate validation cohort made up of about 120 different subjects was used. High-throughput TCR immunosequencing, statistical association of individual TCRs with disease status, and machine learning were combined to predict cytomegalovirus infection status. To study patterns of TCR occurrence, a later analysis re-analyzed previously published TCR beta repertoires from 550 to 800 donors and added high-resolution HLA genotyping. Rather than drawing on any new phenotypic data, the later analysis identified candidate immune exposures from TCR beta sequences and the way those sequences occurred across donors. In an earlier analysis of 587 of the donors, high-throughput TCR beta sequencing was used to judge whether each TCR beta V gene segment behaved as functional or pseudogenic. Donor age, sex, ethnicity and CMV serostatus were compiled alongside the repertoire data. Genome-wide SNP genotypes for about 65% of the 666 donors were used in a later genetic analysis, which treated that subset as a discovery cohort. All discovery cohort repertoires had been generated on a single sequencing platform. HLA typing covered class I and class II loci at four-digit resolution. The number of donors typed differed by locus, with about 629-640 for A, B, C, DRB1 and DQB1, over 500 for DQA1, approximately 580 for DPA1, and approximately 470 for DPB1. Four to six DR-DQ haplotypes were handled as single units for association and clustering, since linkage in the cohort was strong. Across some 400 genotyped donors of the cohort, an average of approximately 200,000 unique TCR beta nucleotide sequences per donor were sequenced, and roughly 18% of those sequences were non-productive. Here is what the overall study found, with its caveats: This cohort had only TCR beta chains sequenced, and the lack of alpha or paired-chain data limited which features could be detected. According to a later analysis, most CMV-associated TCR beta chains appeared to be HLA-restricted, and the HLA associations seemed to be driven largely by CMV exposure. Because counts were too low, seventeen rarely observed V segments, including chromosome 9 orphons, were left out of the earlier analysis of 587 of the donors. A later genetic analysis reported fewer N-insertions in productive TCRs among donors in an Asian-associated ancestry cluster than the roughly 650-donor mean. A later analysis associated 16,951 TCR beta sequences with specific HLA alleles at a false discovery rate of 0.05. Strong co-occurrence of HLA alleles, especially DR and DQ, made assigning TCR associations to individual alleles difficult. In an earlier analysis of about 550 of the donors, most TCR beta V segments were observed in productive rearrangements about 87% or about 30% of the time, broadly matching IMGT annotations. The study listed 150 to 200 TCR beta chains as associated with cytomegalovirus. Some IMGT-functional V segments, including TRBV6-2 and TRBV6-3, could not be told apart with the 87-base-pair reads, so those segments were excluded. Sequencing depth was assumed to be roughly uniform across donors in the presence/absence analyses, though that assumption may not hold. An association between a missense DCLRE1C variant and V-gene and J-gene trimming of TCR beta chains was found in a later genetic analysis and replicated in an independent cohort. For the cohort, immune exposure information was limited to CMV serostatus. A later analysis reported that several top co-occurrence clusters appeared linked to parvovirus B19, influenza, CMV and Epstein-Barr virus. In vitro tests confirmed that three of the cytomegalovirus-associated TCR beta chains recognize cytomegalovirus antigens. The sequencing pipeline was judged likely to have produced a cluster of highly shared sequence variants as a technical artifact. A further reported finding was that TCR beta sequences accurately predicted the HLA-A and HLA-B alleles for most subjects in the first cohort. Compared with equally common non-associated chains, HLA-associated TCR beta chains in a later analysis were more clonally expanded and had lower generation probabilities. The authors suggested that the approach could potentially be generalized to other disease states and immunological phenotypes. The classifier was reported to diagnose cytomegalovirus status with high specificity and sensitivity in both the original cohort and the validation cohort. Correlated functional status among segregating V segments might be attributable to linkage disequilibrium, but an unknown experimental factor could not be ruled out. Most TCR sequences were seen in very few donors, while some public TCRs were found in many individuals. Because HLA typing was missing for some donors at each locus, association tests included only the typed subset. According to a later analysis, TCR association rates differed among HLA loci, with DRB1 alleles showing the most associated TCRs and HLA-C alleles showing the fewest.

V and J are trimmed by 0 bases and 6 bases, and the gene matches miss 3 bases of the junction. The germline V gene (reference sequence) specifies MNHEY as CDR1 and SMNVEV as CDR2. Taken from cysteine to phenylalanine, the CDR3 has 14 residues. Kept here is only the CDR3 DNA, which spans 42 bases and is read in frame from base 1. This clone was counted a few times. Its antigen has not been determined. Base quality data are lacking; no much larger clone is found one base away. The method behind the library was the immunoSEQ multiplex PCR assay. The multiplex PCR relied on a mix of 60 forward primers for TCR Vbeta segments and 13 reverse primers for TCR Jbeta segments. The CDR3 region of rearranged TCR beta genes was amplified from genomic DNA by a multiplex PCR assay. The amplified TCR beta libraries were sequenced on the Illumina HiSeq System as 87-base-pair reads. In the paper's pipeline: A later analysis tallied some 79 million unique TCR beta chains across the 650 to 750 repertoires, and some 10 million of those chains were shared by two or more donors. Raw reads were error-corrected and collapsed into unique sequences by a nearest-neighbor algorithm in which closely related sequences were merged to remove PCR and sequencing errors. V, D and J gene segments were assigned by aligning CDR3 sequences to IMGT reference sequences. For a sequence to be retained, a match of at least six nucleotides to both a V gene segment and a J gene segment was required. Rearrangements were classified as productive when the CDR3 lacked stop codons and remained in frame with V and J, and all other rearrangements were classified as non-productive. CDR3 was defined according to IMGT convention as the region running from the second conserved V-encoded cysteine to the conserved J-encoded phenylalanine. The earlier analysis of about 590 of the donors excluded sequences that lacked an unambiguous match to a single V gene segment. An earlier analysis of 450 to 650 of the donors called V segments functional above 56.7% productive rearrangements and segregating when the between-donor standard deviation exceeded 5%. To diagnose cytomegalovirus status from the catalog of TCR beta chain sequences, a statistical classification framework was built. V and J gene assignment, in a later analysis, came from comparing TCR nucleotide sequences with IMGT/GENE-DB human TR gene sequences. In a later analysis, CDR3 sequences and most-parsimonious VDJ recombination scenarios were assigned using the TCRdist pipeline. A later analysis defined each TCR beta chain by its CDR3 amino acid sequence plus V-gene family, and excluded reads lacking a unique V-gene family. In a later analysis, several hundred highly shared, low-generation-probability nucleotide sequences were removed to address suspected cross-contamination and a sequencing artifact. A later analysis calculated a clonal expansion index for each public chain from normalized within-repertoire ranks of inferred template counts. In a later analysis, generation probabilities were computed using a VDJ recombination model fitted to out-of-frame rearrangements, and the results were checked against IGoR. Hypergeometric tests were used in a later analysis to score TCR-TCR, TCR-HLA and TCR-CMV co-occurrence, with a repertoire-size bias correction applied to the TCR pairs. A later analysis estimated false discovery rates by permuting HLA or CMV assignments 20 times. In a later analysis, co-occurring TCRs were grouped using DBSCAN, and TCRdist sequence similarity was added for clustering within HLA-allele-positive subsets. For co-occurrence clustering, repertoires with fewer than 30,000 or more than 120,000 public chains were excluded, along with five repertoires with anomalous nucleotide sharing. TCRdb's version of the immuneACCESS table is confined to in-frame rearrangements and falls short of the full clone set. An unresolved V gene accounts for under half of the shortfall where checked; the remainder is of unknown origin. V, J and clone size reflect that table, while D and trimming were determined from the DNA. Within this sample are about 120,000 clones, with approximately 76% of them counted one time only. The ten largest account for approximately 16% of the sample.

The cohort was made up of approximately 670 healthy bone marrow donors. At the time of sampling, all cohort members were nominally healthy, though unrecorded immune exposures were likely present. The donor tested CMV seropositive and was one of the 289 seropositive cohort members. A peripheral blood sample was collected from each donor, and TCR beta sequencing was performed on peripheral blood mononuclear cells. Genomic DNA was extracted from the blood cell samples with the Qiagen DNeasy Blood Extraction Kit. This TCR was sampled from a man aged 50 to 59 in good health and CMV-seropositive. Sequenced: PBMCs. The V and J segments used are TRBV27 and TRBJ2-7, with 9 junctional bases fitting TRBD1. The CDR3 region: CASSLSGTGSEQYF. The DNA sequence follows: TGTGCCAGCAGTTTATCGGGGACAGGGTCCGAGCAGTACTTC.